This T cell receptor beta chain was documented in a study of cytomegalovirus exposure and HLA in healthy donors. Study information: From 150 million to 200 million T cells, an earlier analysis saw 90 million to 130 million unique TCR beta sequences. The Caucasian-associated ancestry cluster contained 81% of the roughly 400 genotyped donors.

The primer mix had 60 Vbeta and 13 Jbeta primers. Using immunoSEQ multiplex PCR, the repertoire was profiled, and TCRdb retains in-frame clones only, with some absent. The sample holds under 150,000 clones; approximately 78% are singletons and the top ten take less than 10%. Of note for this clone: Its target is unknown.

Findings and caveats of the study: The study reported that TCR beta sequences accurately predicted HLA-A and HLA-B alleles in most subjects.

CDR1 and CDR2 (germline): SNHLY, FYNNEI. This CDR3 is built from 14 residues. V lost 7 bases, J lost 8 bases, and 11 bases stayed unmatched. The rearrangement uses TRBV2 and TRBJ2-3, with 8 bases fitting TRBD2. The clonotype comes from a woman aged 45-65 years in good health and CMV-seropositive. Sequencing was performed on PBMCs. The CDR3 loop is CASTTGTSRGTQYF. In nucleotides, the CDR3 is TGTGCCAGCACCACCGGGACTAGTCGTGGTACGCAGTATTTT.